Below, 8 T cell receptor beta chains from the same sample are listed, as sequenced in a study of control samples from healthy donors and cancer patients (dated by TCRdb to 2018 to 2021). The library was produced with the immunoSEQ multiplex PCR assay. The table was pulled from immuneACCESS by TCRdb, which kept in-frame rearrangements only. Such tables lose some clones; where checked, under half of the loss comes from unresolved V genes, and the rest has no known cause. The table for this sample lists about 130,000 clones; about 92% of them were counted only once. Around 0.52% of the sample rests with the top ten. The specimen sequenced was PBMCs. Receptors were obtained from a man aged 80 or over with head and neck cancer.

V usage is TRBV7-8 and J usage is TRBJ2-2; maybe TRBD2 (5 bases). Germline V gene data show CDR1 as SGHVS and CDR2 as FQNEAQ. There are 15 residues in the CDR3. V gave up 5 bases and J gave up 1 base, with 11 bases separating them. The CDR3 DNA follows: TGTGCCAGCAGCCCGGACTCCTTGAACACCGGGGAGCTGTTTTTT. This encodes CASSPDSLNTGELFF.

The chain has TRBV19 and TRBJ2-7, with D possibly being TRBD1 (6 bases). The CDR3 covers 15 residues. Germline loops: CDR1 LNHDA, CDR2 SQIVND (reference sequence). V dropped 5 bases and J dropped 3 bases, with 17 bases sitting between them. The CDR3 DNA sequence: TGTGCCAGTAGTGTCCGGCCAGGGGAATACTACGAGCAGTACTTC. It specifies CASSVRPGEYYEQYF.

Here the CDR3 reads CASSFLPTAYEQYF. CDR3 DNA: TGTGCCAGCAGCTTCCTCCCCACGGCCTACGAGCAGTACTTC. The chain is built from TRBV7-9 and TRBJ2-7; no definite D call. Germline V lookup: CDR1 SEHNR, CDR2 FQNEAQ (reference sequence). The V end was cut by 3 bases, the J end by 2 bases, with 11 bases between. This CDR3 has 14 residues.

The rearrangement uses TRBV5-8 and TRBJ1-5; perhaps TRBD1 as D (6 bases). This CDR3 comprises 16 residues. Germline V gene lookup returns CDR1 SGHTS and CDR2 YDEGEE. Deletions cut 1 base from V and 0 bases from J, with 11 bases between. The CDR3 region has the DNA TGTGCCAGCAGCTTGAAGGGGGGGAGTAGCAATCAGCCCCAGCATTTT. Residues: CASSLKGGSSNQPQHF.

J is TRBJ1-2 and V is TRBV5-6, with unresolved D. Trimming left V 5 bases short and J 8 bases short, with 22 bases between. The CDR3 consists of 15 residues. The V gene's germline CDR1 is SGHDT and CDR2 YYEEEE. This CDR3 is CASSTLPGAPGGYTF. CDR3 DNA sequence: TGTGCCAGCAGTACATTACCGGGCGCTCCTGGAGGCTACACCTTC.

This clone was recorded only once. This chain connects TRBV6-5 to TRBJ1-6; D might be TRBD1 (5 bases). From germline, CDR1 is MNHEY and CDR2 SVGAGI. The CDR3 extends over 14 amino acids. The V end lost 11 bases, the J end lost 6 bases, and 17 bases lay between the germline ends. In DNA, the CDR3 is TGTGCCTGTTCGAGGGGACTCCCTAATTCACCCCTCCACTTT. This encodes CACSRGLPNSPLHF.

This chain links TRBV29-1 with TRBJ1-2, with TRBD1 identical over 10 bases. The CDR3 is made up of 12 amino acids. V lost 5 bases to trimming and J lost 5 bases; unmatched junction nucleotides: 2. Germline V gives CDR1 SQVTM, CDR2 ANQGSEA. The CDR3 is CSVRDRGYGYTF. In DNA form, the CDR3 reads TGCAGCGTTCGGGACAGGGGTTATGGCTACACCTTC.

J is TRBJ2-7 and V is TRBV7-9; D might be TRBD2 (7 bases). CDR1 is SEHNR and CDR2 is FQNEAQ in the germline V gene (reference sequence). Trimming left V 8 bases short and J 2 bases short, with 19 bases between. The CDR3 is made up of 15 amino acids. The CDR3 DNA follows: TGTGCCAGCTCTCTGGGGGGGGCGCGGACCTACGAGCAGTACTTC. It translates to CASSLGGARTYEQYF.